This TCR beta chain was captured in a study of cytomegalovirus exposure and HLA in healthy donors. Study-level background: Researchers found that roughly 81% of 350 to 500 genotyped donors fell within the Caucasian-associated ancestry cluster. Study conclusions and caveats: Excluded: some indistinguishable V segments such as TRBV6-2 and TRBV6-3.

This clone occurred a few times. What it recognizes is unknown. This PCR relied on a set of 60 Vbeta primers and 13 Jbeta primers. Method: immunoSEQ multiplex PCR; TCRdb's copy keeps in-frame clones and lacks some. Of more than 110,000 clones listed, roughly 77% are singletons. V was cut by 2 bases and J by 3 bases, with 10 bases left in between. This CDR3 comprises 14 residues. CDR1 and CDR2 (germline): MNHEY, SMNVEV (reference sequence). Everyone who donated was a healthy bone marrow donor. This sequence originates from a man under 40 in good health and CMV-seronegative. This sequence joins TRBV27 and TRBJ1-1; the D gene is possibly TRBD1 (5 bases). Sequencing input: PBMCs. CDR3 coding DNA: TGTGCCAGCAGTTTACTGTTAGGGGACACTGAAGCTTTCTTT. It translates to CASSLLLGDTEAFF.